These 7 T cell receptor beta chains came from one sample sequenced in a study of response to subunit inactivated influenza vaccine. TCRdb reprocessed the RT-PCR reads with MiXCR, giving one entry per CDR3 protein. Of hundreds of thousands of distinct CDR3 sequences listed, 11% are singletons. A further study also used this sample, focusing on T cells expressing NK-cell markers. As that study records: As the method of synthesis, 5'RACE template switching with UMIs yielded TCR beta cDNA.

The sequenced sample was PBMCs from blood, obtained on the day of vaccination. These receptor sequences come from a man over 45 who received an inactivated influenza vaccine.

This clonotype has a handful of counts. This chain uses TRBV21-1 with TRBJ2-1; TRBD1, the table's D call, lacks a check against the DNA. TRBV21-1 is a recognized pseudogene. This CDR3 is 17 amino acids long. Here the CDR3 DNA reads TGTGCCAGCACCTCATATCGGGGGGCTAAGAATTCCAATGAGCAGTTCTTC. Encoded protein: CASTSYRGAKNSNEQFF.

This clonotype turned up a few times. The chain uses TRBV18 and TRBJ1-1; no reliable D call. V lost 3 bases, J lost 1 base, and 6 bases lay in between. CDR3 length: 13 amino acids. CDR1 and CDR2 from the germline V gene are KGHSH and LQKENI. CDR3 coding DNA: TGTGCCAGCTCACCCCAGCAGAACACTGAAGCTTTCTTT. It specifies CASSPQQNTEAFF.

This clonotype was detected ten times or more. The chain joins TRBV12-3 or TRBV12-4 to TRBJ2-1, with 9 bases identical to TRBD2. The junction had 4 bases not matched to a gene; V was cut back by 6 bases and J by 4 bases. This CDR3 spans 14 amino acids. CDR3 bases: TGTGCCAGCAGCCAAGGACTAGCGTACAATGAGCAGTTCTTC. It specifies CASSQGLAYNEQFF.

The chain couples TRBV28 to TRBJ2-3, with D hard to call. This CDR3 spans 15 amino acids. Germline loops: CDR1 MDHEN, CDR2 SYDVKM. The germline V and J ends were trimmed by 3 bases and 2 bases, with 12 bases remaining between them. The CDR3 here is CASSFTNRATDTQYF. CDR3 nucleotides: TGTGCCAGCAGTTTTACTAACAGAGCCACAGATACGCAGTATTTT.

This clonotype was counted many times. CDR3 protein: CASSSTRDSYEQYF. Here the CDR3 DNA reads TGCGCCAGCAGCTCCACAAGGGACTCCTACGAGCAGTACTTC. The chain joins TRBV5-1 to TRBJ2-7; no firm D call. Germline CDR1 reads SGHRS; CDR2 reads YFSETQ. The CDR3 has 14 amino acids. V lost 3 bases and J lost 0, with 10 bases in between.

The genes are TRBV7-2 and TRBJ1-5; TRBD1 is a possible D gene (5 bases). Deletions cut 5 bases from V and 11 bases from J, with 22 bases between. The CDR3 totals 15 residues. The germline CDR1 and CDR2 sequences are SGHTA and FQGNSA. CDR3 amino acids: CASSPSGGRIGAQHF. In DNA form, the CDR3 reads TGTGCCAGCAGCCCAAGTGGGGGGAGGATCGGGGCCCAGCATTTT.

The gene calls are TRBV11-2 and TRBJ2-1, with D possibly called TRBD1 or TRBD2 (5 bases each). The CDR3 covers 21 residues. V was pared by 2 bases and J by 6 bases, with 32 bases between. Germline V gene data show CDR1 as SGHAT and CDR2 as FQNNGV. CDR3 sequence (DNA): TGTGCCAGCAGCTTATCTACGAGACTACAACACCGAGGGGCTGATCCCAATGAGCAGTTCTTC. It codes for CASSLSTRLQHRGADPNEQFF.